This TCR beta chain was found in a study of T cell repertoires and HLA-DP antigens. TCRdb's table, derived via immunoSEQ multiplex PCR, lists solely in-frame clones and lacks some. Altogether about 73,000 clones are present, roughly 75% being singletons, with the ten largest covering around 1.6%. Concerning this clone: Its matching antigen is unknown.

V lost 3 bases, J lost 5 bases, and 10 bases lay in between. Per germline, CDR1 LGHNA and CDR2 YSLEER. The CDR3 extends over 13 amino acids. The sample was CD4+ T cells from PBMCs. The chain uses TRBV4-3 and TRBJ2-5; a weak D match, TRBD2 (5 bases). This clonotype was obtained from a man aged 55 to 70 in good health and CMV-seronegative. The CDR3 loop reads CASSQLLGETQYF. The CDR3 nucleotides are TGCGCCAGCAGCCAGTTACTAGGGGAGACCCAGTACTTC.